The 14 T cell receptor beta chains reported below all come from one sample, sequenced in a study of blood T cell dynamics during melanoma immunotherapy. Time point described: pre-treatment baseline. The repertoire was sequenced with immunoSEQ multiplex PCR; TCRdb's copy has only in-frame clones and lacks some. The table shows tens of thousands of clones, with roughly 90% occurring only once. The sample was blood, taken from a patient treated with checkpoint blockade. These receptors all come from a human donor with melanoma.

This sequence joins TRBV11-1 and TRBJ1-1; 10 nucleotides align to TRBD1. CDR1 is SGHAT, CDR2 FQDESV, per germline (reference sequence). The CDR3 sequence is 14 residues long. V lost 5 bases and J lost 4; bases outside the gene matches: 4. The CDR3 spells CASSLRTGGTEAFF. The CDR3 nucleotides are TGTGCCAGCAGCCTCCGGACAGGGGGCACTGAAGCTTTCTTT.

The CDR3 region has the DNA TGTGCCAGCAACCGTAGCGGGATCGGTTACGAGCAGTACTTC. This translates into CASNRSGIGYEQYF. The chain has TRBV27 and TRBJ2-7; the match to TRBD2 covers 8 bases. V lost 7 bases to trimming and J lost 4 bases; unmatched junction nucleotides: 9. The CDR3 covers 14 residues. Per germline, CDR1 MNHEY and CDR2 SMNVEV (reference sequence).

V usage is TRBV28 and J usage is TRBJ2-7; D remains unclear. The CDR3 is 13 amino acids. Germline CDR1 MDHEN, CDR2 SYDVKM. V was pared by 2 bases and J by 3 bases, with 8 bases between. This CDR3 reads CASSLTGNYEQYF. CDR3 sequence (DNA): TGTGCCAGCAGTTTAACTGGGAACTACGAGCAGTACTTC.

The genes are TRBV28 and TRBJ1-3; D remains ambiguous. The V end lost 5 bases, the J end lost 7 bases, and 15 bases lay between the germline ends. The V gene's germline CDR1 is MDHEN and CDR2 SYDVKM. The CDR3 extends over 14 amino acids. Here the CDR3 DNA reads TGTGCCAGCAGTGGATTACGGGAAGTTAACACCATATATTTT. This codes for CASSGLREVNTIYF.

The rearrangement links TRBV5-1 to TRBJ2-3, with D tentatively TRBD1 or TRBD2 (5 bases each). V was pared by 4 bases and J by 1 base, with 13 bases between. Germline V gives CDR1 SGHRS, CDR2 YFSETQ. The CDR3 contains 15 residues. CDR3 in DNA: TGCGCCAGCAGCCCACCGACGGGACGCACAGATACGCAGTATTTT. Translated: CASSPPTGRTDTQYF.

The CDR3 DNA is TGCGCCAGCTTTGTGGGAACCCTGAACACTGAAGCTTTCTTT. Translating gives CASFVGTLNTEAFF. The rearrangement uses TRBV5-1 and TRBJ1-1, with unresolved D. Trimming cost V 7 bases and J 0 bases, with 13 bases left between them. The CDR3 spans 14 residues. Germline loops: CDR1 SGHRS, CDR2 YFSETQ.

This sequence joins TRBV5-1 and TRBJ1-4, with 7 nucleotides matching TRBD1. Germline values: CDR1 SGHRS, CDR2 YFSETQ. This CDR3 region has 14 residues. J was trimmed by 3 bases and V by 4 bases; bases with no gene match: 3. CDR3 protein: CASSTGVPNEKLFF. CDR3 DNA: TGCGCCAGCAGCACAGGGGTTCCTAATGAAAAACTGTTTTTT.

Here the CDR3 reads CASSSPSSTTTDTQYF. The CDR3 DNA is TGTGCCAGCAGTTCCCCCTCTAGTACTACCACAGATACGCAGTATTTT. The rearrangement uses TRBV27 and TRBJ2-3; D gene uncertain. Trimming shortened V by 4 bases and J by 2 bases, and 16 bases separated the two germline ends. Germline CDR1 reads MNHEY; CDR2 reads SMNVEV (reference sequence). The CDR3 sequence is 16 residues long.

The V gene is TRBV28, the J gene TRBJ2-5; TRBD2 aligns across 9 bases. The V gene's germline CDR1 is MDHEN and CDR2 SYDVKM. After removal of 3 bases from V and 2 bases from J, the junction contained 4 bases not matched to a gene. CDR3 length: 15 amino acids. The CDR3 spells CASSFGTSYQETQYF. CDR3 nucleotide sequence: TGTGCCAGCAGTTTCGGGACTAGCTATCAAGAGACCCAGTACTTC.

V is TRBV6-1 and J is TRBJ1-1; the D is unclear. Per the germline V gene, CDR1 is MNHNS and CDR2 is SASEGT. Trimming pared 0 bases from V and 0 bases from J, leaving 11 bases between. This CDR3 spans 16 amino acids. CDR3 in DNA: TGTGCCAGCAGTGAAGCGGGTAGCTTTATGAACACTGAAGCTTTCTTT. It encodes CASSEAGSFMNTEAFF.

This chain's CDR3 is CASSDGSMSGEQYF. CDR3 nucleotides: TGTGCCAGCTCCGACGGGTCCATGTCTGGCGAGCAGTACTTC. The chain carries TRBV18 and TRBJ2-7; D ambiguous. This CDR3 is built from 14 residues. The V gene's germline CDR1 is KGHSH and CDR2 LQKENI. The V and J ends lost 6 bases and 6 bases respectively, with 18 bases between them.

The V gene is TRBV18, the J gene TRBJ2-7; 15 nucleotides match TRBD2. Trimming removed 4 bases from V and 6 bases from J; junction bases left unmatched: 13. From germline, CDR1 is KGHSH and CDR2 LQKENI. The CDR3 covers 18 residues. As DNA, the CDR3 is TGTGCCAGCTCACGCAATGCCGGGACTAGCGGGAGGCTTGGCGAGCAGTACTTC. Encoded protein: CASSRNAGTSGRLGEQYF.

The gene calls are TRBV6-5 and TRBJ2-7, with 7 bases that match TRBD1. There are 14 residues in the CDR3. The V gene end was trimmed by 2 bases and the J gene end by 2 bases; junction bases not matched to a gene: 3. Germline V gene lookup returns CDR1 MNHEY and CDR2 SVGAGI. In nucleotides, the CDR3 is TGTGCCAGCAGTTACGGACAGGTAGCCTACGAGCAGTACTTC. It translates to CASSYGQVAYEQYF.

The rearrangement uses TRBV2 and TRBJ2-7, with D perhaps matching TRBD1 (6 bases). The V end lost 5 bases, the J end lost 6 bases, and 14 bases lay between the germline ends. This CDR3 spans 13 amino acids. Germline CDR1 SNHLY, CDR2 FYNNEI. The CDR3 coding sequence is TGTGCCAGCAGTTACAATACAGGGTCCGAGCAGTACTTC. This sequence encodes CASSYNTGSEQYF.